The TCR beta chain under discussion was sequenced for a study of T cell changes during pregnancy in multiple sclerosis. Method: immunoSEQ multiplex PCR; TCRdb's copy keeps in-frame clones and lacks some. Found here are 20,000 to 25,000 clones, approximately 90% of them singletons; the top ten hold around 0.57%. V gave up 6 bases and J gave up 4 bases, with 9 bases separating them. Germline V lookup: CDR1 LNHDA, CDR2 SQIVND (reference sequence). The CDR3 has 12 amino acids. The chain recombines TRBV19 with TRBJ2-5; a weak D match, TRBD1 (6 bases). Source: CD4+ T cells from peripheral blood mononuclear cells, taken after pregnancy. This receptor was obtained from a female donor in good health, enrolled as a control in a pregnancy study. The CDR3 sequence is CASSVRGETQYF. The CDR3 DNA sequence: TGTGCCAGTAGCGTCAGGGGAGAGACCCAGTACTTC.